The 8 T cell receptor beta chains below were found in one sample sequenced in a study of T cell responses to AZD1222 COVID-19 vaccine. Profiled with immunoSEQ multiplex PCR; TCRdb holds only in-frame clones, not every one. The sample lists 110,000 to 150,000 clones, about 90% occurring once. Specimen: peripheral blood, collected 28 days after the second AZD1222 dose. The receptors come from an adult who received the AZD1222 COVID-19 vaccine.

This chain joins TRBV19 and TRBJ2-1, with 9 bases matching TRBD2. CDR1 and CDR2 from the germline V gene are LNHDA and SQIVND (reference sequence). V was pared by 6 bases and J by 4 bases, with 13 bases of the junction left unmatched. CDR3 length equals 17 residues. In nucleotides, the CDR3 is TGTGCCAGTAGCTTCTCGGGTAGCGGGAGAGGGTACAATGAGCAGTTCTTC. Translation: CASSFSGSGRGYNEQFF.

This sequence joins TRBV19 and TRBJ1-6; 9 nucleotides match TRBD1. Germline CDR1 LNHDA, CDR2 SQIVND (reference sequence). This CDR3 region has 16 residues. The J segment lost 10 bases and the V segment lost 3 bases, leaving 10 bases of the junction unmatched. The CDR3 nucleotides are TGTGCCAGTAGTATCCTGAGGGGACAGGGAGGATCACCCCTCCACTTT. Its protein is CASSILRGQGGSPLHF.

J is TRBJ1-2 and V is TRBV2; D is ambiguous. The CDR3 totals 13 residues. The V gene lost 3 bases and the J gene lost 5 bases, with 10 bases spanning the gap. The V gene's germline CDR1 is SNHLY and CDR2 FYNNEI. The CDR3 nucleotides read TGTGCCAGCAGTGAGACATTACTATATGGCTACACCTTC. As protein: CASSETLLYGYTF. Full variable domain (remainder filled in from reference TRBV2 and TRBJ1-2): EPEVTQTPSHQVTQMGQEVILRCVPISNHLYFYWYRQILGQKVEFLVSFYNNEISEKSEIFDDQFSVERPDGSNFTLKIRSTKLEDSAMYFCASSETLLYGYTFGSGTRLTVV.

The CDR3 DNA follows: TGTGCCAGCAGTGTTGGTGGCGGGAATTCACCCCTCCACTTT. It specifies CASSVGGGNSPLHF. The chain carries TRBV2 and TRBJ1-6; D gene unclear. The germline V gene has CDR1 SNHLY and CDR2 FYNNEI. The CDR3 runs to 14 residues. Deletions cut 4 bases from V and 7 bases from J, with 11 bases between. Full variable domain (missing parts from reference TRBV2 and TRBJ1-6): EPEVTQTPSHQVTQMGQEVILRCVPISNHLYFYWYRQILGQKVEFLVSFYNNEISEKSEIFDDQFSVERPDGSNFTLKIRSTKLEDSAMYFCASSVGGGNSPLHFGNGTRLTVT.

The V gene is TRBV29-1, the J gene TRBJ2-3; D is uncertain. The CDR3 has 14 residues. With 4 bases removed from V and 2 bases from J, the gap between germline ends came to 13 bases. Germline V gene lookup returns CDR1 SQVTM and CDR2 ANQGSEA. CDR3 DNA: TGCAGCGTTGTTAATGGTGACCTCACAGATACGCAGTATTTT. As protein: CSVVNGDLTDTQYF.

This rearrangement joins TRBV19 to TRBJ1-3; D call uncertain. The germline V gene encodes CDR1 LNHDA and CDR2 SQIVND (reference sequence). Between the trimmed V and J ends, which lost 5 bases and 3 bases, there was a span of 8 bases. This CDR3 spans 13 amino acids. For the CDR3, the DNA is TGTGCCAGTAGTCCGGGCAGTGGAAACACCATATATTTT. The encoded protein is CASSPGSGNTIYF.

This clone has just a few counts. The chain uses TRBV6-5 and TRBJ1-2, with TRBD1 identical over 8 bases. The CDR3 runs 12 residues. Germline V gives CDR1 MNHEY, CDR2 SVGAGI. V shed 6 bases and J 7 bases; nucleotides not matched to a gene: 4. The CDR3 here is CASRTGAAGYTF. CDR3 DNA sequence: TGTGCCAGCAGGACAGGGGCGGCTGGCTACACCTTC.

V and J are TRBV11-3 and TRBJ1-2; tentative D call: TRBD1 (5 bases). Deletions cut 2 bases from V and 4 bases from J, with 14 bases between. The CDR3 is 15 residues long. Germline V gene sequence: CDR1 SGHNT, CDR2 YENEEA. CDR3 region: CASSLRWWDPYGYTF. DNA for the CDR3: TGTGCCAGCAGCTTAAGATGGTGGGACCCCTATGGCTACACCTTC.